This is a list of T cell receptor beta chains from one sample in a study of blood T cell repertoires in COVID-19. Sequencing was performed with immunoSEQ multiplex PCR; in TCRdb, only in-frame clones are kept and a portion is missing. Among approximately 170,000 clones listed, more than 85% were seen once. Source material: peripheral blood. The receptor set was obtained from a woman aged 55-70 years with COVID-19, enrolled during active disease. CDR3s include the opening cysteine and the closing phenylalanine or tryptophan. A D gene is named only where the DNA matches it firmly. Clone size, where shown, is once, few, many, or a class for clones that have expanded.

D gene	V gene	clone size	J gene	CDR3 protein	CDR3 DNA
TRBD1	TRBV15	-	TRBJ1-1	CATSRDRTGVGGAFF	TGTGCCACCAGCAGGGACAGGACAGGGGTCGGCGGCGCTTTCTTT
-	TRBV27	once	TRBJ2-7	CASSLSGIYEQYF	TGTGCCAGCAGTTTGTCGGGAATCTACGAGCAGTACTTC
-	TRBV7-3	-	TRBJ1-5	CASSFSGDHQPQHF	TGTGCCAGCAGCTTTTCAGGGGACCATCAGCCCCAGCATTTT
-	TRBV7-8	-	TRBJ1-5	CASSLDGQPQHF	TGTGCCAGCAGCTTAGACGGTCAGCCCCAGCATTTT
-	TRBV10-3	-	TRBJ1-3	CAIRAGQPGNTIYF	TGTGCCATCAGGGCAGGGCAACCTGGAAACACCATATATTTT
-	TRBV6-5	-	TRBJ1-2	CASSYSSRASYGYTF	TGTGCCAGCAGTTACTCGTCCAGGGCCAGCTATGGCTACACCTTC
-	TRBV7-9	-	TRBJ1-1	CASSPWTLMNTEAFF	TGTGCCAGCAGCCCGTGGACTTTAATGAACACTGAAGCTTTCTTT
-	TRBV5-4	-	TRBJ1-6	CASSLNGVVSSPLHF	TGTGCCAGCAGCCTGAACGGGGTAGTCTCTTCACCCCTCCACTTT
TRBD1	TRBV28	-	TRBJ1-1	CASSLSGTAEAFF	TGTGCCAGCAGTCTATCTGGGACAGCTGAAGCTTTCTTT
-	TRBV7-8	-	TRBJ1-2	CASSLASGGAGYTF	TGTGCCAGCAGCTTAGCCTCGGGGGGGGCCGGCTACACCTTC
-	TRBV18	-	TRBJ1-1	CASSPTGRIGDTEAFF	TGTGCCAGCTCACCAACAGGACGGATAGGGGACACTGAAGCTTTCTTT
TRBD1	TRBV9	-	TRBJ2-2	CASSTLTTGDGTGELFF	TGTGCCAGCAGCACTCTAACCACAGGGGACGGAACCGGGGAGCTGTTTTTT
-	TRBV7-9	-	TRBJ1-5	CASSRGQQPQHF	TGTGCCAGCAGCCGCGGGCAACAGCCCCAGCATTTT
-	TRBV23-1	-	TRBJ1-3	CASDQRWEQEPSKVETSTIYF	TGCGCCAGCGATCAAAGGTGGGAACAGGAGCCATCAAAAGTGGAAACGAGCACCATATATTTT
-	TRBV5-4	-	TRBJ1-6	CASSLRETGNSPLHF	TGTGCCAGCAGCCTCCGGGAGACGGGTAATTCACCCCTCCACTTT
-	TRBV18	few	TRBJ2-1	CASSPAPGSNEQFF	TGTGCCAGCTCACCGGCTCCAGGGTCCAATGAGCAGTTCTTC
-	TRBV19	-	TRBJ1-6	CASSIIGGRGNSPLHF	TGTGCCAGTAGTATAATCGGGGGGCGCGGTAATTCACCCCTCCACTTT
-	TRBV19	once	TRBJ1-1	CASSIGGGAAFF	TGTGCCAGTAGTATAGGTGGGGGGGCAGCTTTCTTT
-	TRBV5-1	-	TRBJ2-1	CASSLGRGNNEQFF	TGCGCCAGCAGCTTGGGCCGAGGTAACAATGAGCAGTTCTTC
TRBD1	TRBV19	-	TRBJ1-6	CASSIAQGQGNSPLHF	TGTGCCAGTAGTATAGCCCAGGGACAGGGTAATTCACCCCTCCACTTT
TRBD2	TRBV7-2	-	TRBJ2-7	CASSLVGRSSYEQYF	TGTGCCAGCAGCTTAGTCGGGAGGAGCTCCTACGAGCAGTACTTC
-	TRBV29-1	-	TRBJ2-1	CSVGSAGGSYNEQFF	TGCAGCGTTGGATCCGCCGGGGGCTCCTACAATGAGCAGTTCTTC
-	TRBV6-5	-	TRBJ1-2	CASRRQVGYTF	TGTGCCAGCAGGCGTCAGGTTGGCTACACCTTC
TRBD2	TRBV7-8	-	TRBJ2-3	CASTKGTSGGETQYF	TGTGCCAGCACCAAGGGGACTAGCGGGGGGGAAACGCAGTATTTT
-	TRBV29-1	-	TRBJ1-2	CSASKTVDLYGYTF	TGCAGCGCGAGTAAGACAGTCGACCTCTATGGCTACACCTTC